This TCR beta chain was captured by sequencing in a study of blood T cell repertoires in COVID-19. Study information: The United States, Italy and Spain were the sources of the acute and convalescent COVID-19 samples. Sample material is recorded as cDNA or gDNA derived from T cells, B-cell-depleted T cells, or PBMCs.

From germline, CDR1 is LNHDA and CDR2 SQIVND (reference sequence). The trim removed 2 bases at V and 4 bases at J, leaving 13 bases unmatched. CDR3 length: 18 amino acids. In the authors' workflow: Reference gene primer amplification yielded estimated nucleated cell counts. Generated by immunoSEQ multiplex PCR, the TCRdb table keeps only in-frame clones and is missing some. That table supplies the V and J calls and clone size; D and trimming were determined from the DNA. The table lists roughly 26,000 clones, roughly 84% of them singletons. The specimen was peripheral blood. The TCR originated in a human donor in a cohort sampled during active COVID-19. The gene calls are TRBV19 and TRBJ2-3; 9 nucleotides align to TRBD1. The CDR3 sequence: CASSIQLAGQGGPDTQYF. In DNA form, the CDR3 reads TGTGCCAGTAGTATACAGCTTGCGGGACAGGGAGGGCCAGATACGCAGTATTTT.